This is a list of T cell receptor beta chains from one sample in a study of cytomegalovirus exposure and HLA in healthy donors. TCRdb keeps only in-frame clones here, not all; method: immunoSEQ multiplex PCR. The sample records 90,000 to 120,000 clones, around 95% being singletons. Sequencing input: PBMCs. Receptors originate from a young woman in good health and CMV-seronegative. Each CDR3 is given with its conserved first and last residue. The D gene is left open where the match is weak. Clone size is shown for a subset of rows, as once, few, many or a class of expanded clone.

j_call: TRBJ1-5
d_call: -
v_call: TRBV13
clone_size: -
cdr3_aa: CASSLRQGGGQPQHF
cdr3_nt: TGTGCCAGCAGCTTAAGGCAGGGCGGGGGTCAGCCCCAGCATTTT

j_call: TRBJ2-2
d_call: -
v_call: TRBV9
clone_size: -
cdr3_aa: CASSVGGASGTGELFF
cdr3_nt: TGTGCCAGCAGCGTGGGGGGGGCGAGCGGCACCGGGGAGCTGTTTTTT

j_call: TRBJ1-6
d_call: -
v_call: TRBV28
clone_size: -
cdr3_aa: CASSEGGRGNSPLHF
cdr3_nt: TGTGCCAGCAGCGAGGGGGGGCGAGGAAATTCACCCCTCCACTTT

j_call: TRBJ1-5
d_call: -
v_call: TRBV6-5
clone_size: -
cdr3_aa: CASRGAGPNQPQHF
cdr3_nt: TGTGCCAGCCGTGGGGCAGGGCCGAATCAGCCCCAGCATTTT

j_call: TRBJ1-5
d_call: -
v_call: TRBV7-2
clone_size: -
cdr3_aa: CASSLTPRNQPQHF
cdr3_nt: TGTGCCAGCAGCTTAACCCCCCGGAATCAGCCCCAGCATTTT

j_call: TRBJ2-7
d_call: -
v_call: TRBV30
clone_size: -
cdr3_aa: CAWSADRYEQYF
cdr3_nt: TGTGCCTGGTCGGCGGATCGCTACGAGCAGTACTTC

j_call: TRBJ2-1
d_call: TRBD2
v_call: TRBV29-1
clone_size: once
cdr3_aa: CSVPSGVYNEQFF
cdr3_nt: TGCAGCGTTCCTAGCGGGGTATACAATGAGCAGTTCTTC

j_call: TRBJ1-2
d_call: TRBD1
v_call: TRBV6-5
clone_size: -
cdr3_aa: CASSRGQTVYGYTF
cdr3_nt: TGTGCCAGCAGCCGGGGACAGACTGTCTATGGCTACACCTTC

j_call: TRBJ1-2
d_call: TRBD1
v_call: TRBV5-1
clone_size: -
cdr3_aa: CASSYQGDPGYTF
cdr3_nt: TGCGCCAGCAGCTACCAGGGGGACCCTGGCTACACCTTC

j_call: TRBJ2-7
d_call: -
v_call: TRBV6-5
clone_size: -
cdr3_aa: CASSRLASYEQYF
cdr3_nt: TGTGCCAGCAGTCGGTTAGCAAGCTACGAGCAGTACTTC

j_call: TRBJ2-7
d_call: TRBD2
v_call: TRBV28
clone_size: -
cdr3_aa: CASSQGLGGGPVEQYF
cdr3_nt: TGTGCCAGCAGTCAGGGACTAGGGGGGGGGCCGGTCGAGCAGTACTTC

j_call: TRBJ2-1
d_call: TRBD2
v_call: TRBV15
clone_size: -
cdr3_aa: CATSREPGLAVTNEQFF
cdr3_nt: TGTGCCACCAGCAGAGAACCGGGACTAGCGGTTACCAATGAGCAGTTCTTC

j_call: TRBJ2-5
d_call: -
v_call: TRBV7-8
clone_size: -
cdr3_aa: CASSYRDNQETQYF
cdr3_nt: TGTGCCAGCAGCTACCGGGACAATCAAGAGACCCAGTACTTC

j_call: TRBJ2-7
d_call: -
v_call: TRBV6-5
clone_size: -
cdr3_aa: CASSYASTAAYEQYF
cdr3_nt: TGTGCCAGCAGTTACGCCTCGACAGCTGCCTACGAGCAGTACTTC

j_call: TRBJ1-2
d_call: -
v_call: TRBV7-9
clone_size: once
cdr3_aa: CASSPLTPDYGYTF
cdr3_nt: TGTGCCAGCAGCCCCCTAACCCCCGACTATGGCTACACCTTC

j_call: TRBJ1-6
d_call: -
v_call: TRBV19
clone_size: -
cdr3_aa: CASSKDSVSSYNSPLHF
cdr3_nt: TGTGCCAGTAGTAAAGACAGCGTAAGCTCCTATAATTCACCCCTCCACTTT

j_call: TRBJ2-5
d_call: TRBD1
v_call: TRBV27
clone_size: -
cdr3_aa: CASMEWQGAETQYF
cdr3_nt: TGTGCCAGCATGGAGTGGCAGGGGGCCGAGACCCAGTACTTC

j_call: TRBJ2-3
d_call: TRBD2
v_call: TRBV28
clone_size: -
cdr3_aa: CASSPPLAGGGLDTQYF
cdr3_nt: TGTGCCAGCAGTCCGCCCCTAGCGGGGGGTGGGCTAGATACGCAGTATTTT

j_call: TRBJ1-3
d_call: TRBD1
v_call: TRBV6-5
clone_size: -
cdr3_aa: CASSYSATGGQNTIYF
cdr3_nt: TGTGCCAGCAGTTACTCCGCGACAGGGGGTCAAAACACCATATATTTT

j_call: TRBJ1-1
d_call: -
v_call: TRBV19
clone_size: -
cdr3_aa: CASSPVGGEKAFF
cdr3_nt: TGTGCCAGTAGTCCCGTAGGAGGAGAGAAGGCTTTCTTT

j_call: TRBJ1-1
d_call: TRBD1
v_call: TRBV29-1
clone_size: -
cdr3_aa: CSAGQGVTEAFF
cdr3_nt: TGCAGCGCGGGACAGGGGGTTACTGAAGCTTTCTTT

j_call: TRBJ2-1
d_call: TRBD2
v_call: TRBV18
clone_size: -
cdr3_aa: CASSPSARGGDEQFF
cdr3_nt: TGTGCCAGCTCACCGTCGGCGCGGGGGGGCGATGAGCAGTTCTTC

j_call: TRBJ2-5
d_call: TRBD2
v_call: TRBV5-1
clone_size: -
cdr3_aa: CASSLVASGAQETQYF
cdr3_nt: TGCGCCAGCAGCTTGGTGGCTAGCGGGGCACAAGAGACCCAGTACTTC

j_call: TRBJ2-5
d_call: TRBD2
v_call: TRBV11-2
clone_size: -
cdr3_aa: CASSSLAGDQETQYF
cdr3_nt: TGTGCCAGCAGCTCACTAGCGGGGGACCAAGAGACCCAGTACTTC

j_call: TRBJ1-6
d_call: TRBD1
v_call: TRBV11-2
clone_size: -
cdr3_aa: CASSLSGGTGVFYSPLHF
cdr3_nt: TGTGCCAGCAGCTTATCGGGCGGGACAGGGGTTTTTTATTCACCCCTCCACTTT

j_call: TRBJ1-3
d_call: TRBD1
v_call: TRBV6-6
clone_size: -
cdr3_aa: CASSTGVLGNTIYF
cdr3_nt: TGTGCCAGCAGTACAGGGGTTTTAGGGAACACCATATATTTT